These 32 T cell receptor beta chains share one sample of origin, sequenced in a study of CD8+ T cells in alopecia areata. In each case, RNA was isolated and then reverse transcribed into cDNA as the sequencing template. The assay was immunoSEQ multiplex PCR, and TCRdb's table has in-frame clones only and misses some. Here the sample spans 200,000 or so clones, 58% being singletons. Treatment of the sample: oral pan-JAK inhibitor, 5-10 mg twice daily. Specimen: CD4+ T cells sorted from blood, collected at week 24, from a patient treated with tofacitinib. The receptor source for this set is a human donor with alopecia areata.

This chain connects TRBV2 to TRBJ2-1; 9 nucleotides align to TRBD1. Trimming removed 3 bases from V and 6 bases from J; junction bases left unmatched: 3. This CDR3 spans 14 amino acids. Germline CDR1 and CDR2: SNHLY and FYNNEI. The DNA for the CDR3 is TGTGCCAGCAGTGAGGACAGGGGAGTCAATGAGCAGTTCTTC. Amino acid sequence: CASSEDRGVNEQFF.

This chain uses TRBV6-6 with TRBJ1-1; D call uncertain. V was shortened by 5 bases and J by 6 bases, with 13 bases between the two germline ends. The CDR3 sequence is 13 residues long. Germline V gene data show CDR1 as MNHNY and CDR2 as SVGAGI (reference sequence). The CDR3, as DNA: TGTGCCAGCAGTGCCCCTCCGTCCCCTGAAGCTTTCTTT. This sequence encodes CASSAPPSPEAFF.

This clone has only a few counts. The chain links TRBV5-1 to TRBJ1-3; D gene ambiguous. Germline CDR1 SGHRS, CDR2 YFSETQ. The V gene lost 4 bases and the J gene lost 1 base, with 6 bases spanning the gap. CDR3 size: 13 residues. The CDR3 loop reads CASSIGSGNTIYF. The CDR3 region has the DNA TGCGCCAGCAGCATAGGATCTGGAAACACCATATATTTT.

The V gene is TRBV6-5, the J gene TRBJ2-1, with 7 bases that match TRBD2. CDR3 size: 16 residues. Germline V CDR1 and CDR2: MNHEY, SVGAGI. J lost 10 bases, V lost 4 bases, and 16 bases had no gene match. CDR3 in amino acids: CASSSSLRGRFNEQFF. As DNA, the CDR3 is TGTGCCAGCAGTTCCTCCCTGCGCGGGAGATTTAACGAGCAGTTCTTC.

This clone appeared once. This chain uses TRBV19 with TRBJ2-1; 7 nucleotides align to TRBD2. Germline V gives CDR1 LNHDA, CDR2 SQIVND (reference sequence). The length of the CDR3 is 15 residues. The V gene end was trimmed by 5 bases and the J gene end by 0 bases; junction bases not matched to a gene: 4. The CDR3 here is CASSQAGSSYNEQFF. The CDR3 coding sequence is TGTGCCAGTAGTCAAGCGGGGAGCTCCTACAATGAGCAGTTCTTC.

The chain joins TRBV2 to TRBJ2-1; 14 nucleotides align to TRBD2. The germline gives CDR1 SNHLY, CDR2 FYNNEI. This CDR3 has 14 residues. Germline trimming cut 11 bases from V and 9 bases from J; bases unmatched to any gene: 9. CDR3 sequence (DNA): TGTGCCGGAGCGAAGGGACTAGCGGGAGCTGAGCAGTTCTTC. As protein: CAGAKGLAGAEQFF.

In this sample, this clone turned up once. The genes are TRBV7-6 and TRBJ2-1, with TRBD2 identical over 16 bases. V shed 5 bases and J 2 bases; nucleotides not matched to a gene: 9. This CDR3 is 19 amino acids long. Germline-derived CDR1 and CDR2 are SGHVS and FNYEAQ. CDR3 nucleotides: TGTGCCAGCAGCCTTAAGGGACTAGCGGGAGGGCCAACCTACAATGAGCAGTTCTTC. This gives the protein CASSLKGLAGGPTYNEQFF.

The V and J genes are TRBV5-6 and TRBJ2-5; no definite D call. This CDR3 has 12 amino acids. V shed 0 bases and J shed 4 bases, with 4 bases lying between them. Germline CDR1 reads SGHDT; CDR2 reads YYEEEE. CDR3 DNA: TGTGCCAGCAGCTTGGCGTTAGAGACCCAGTACTTC. Translation: CASSLALETQYF.

The chain is built from TRBV29-1 and TRBJ2-3; 7 bases line up with TRBD1. CDR1 is SQVTM and CDR2 is ANQGSEA in the germline V gene. The V and J ends lost 4 bases and 0 bases, in that order; junction bases with no gene match: 1. The CDR3 spans 13 residues. The CDR3 nucleotides read TGCAGCGTTGGGGGACAGAGCACAGATACGCAGTATTTT. The encoded protein is CSVGGQSTDTQYF.

The chain links TRBV5-6 to TRBJ2-3; D not certain. Per the germline V gene, CDR1 is SGHDT and CDR2 is YYEEEE. The V end was cut by 0 bases, the J end by 12 bases, with 8 bases between. This CDR3 has 11 residues. The CDR3 nucleotides read TGTGCCAGCAGCTTGGCCCTCAACCAGTATTTT. Encoded protein: CASSLALNQYF.

This clone was counted a few times. The chain couples TRBV9 to TRBJ2-7, with D perhaps matching TRBD2 (5 bases). Germline values: CDR1 SGDLS, CDR2 YYNGEE. The V end lost 0 bases, the J end lost 7 bases, and 11 bases lay between the germline ends. CDR3 length: 13 amino acids. In DNA form, the CDR3 reads TGTGCCAGCAGCGTAGGGGGAGTTGGGGAGCAGTACTTC. Translated: CASSVGGVGEQYF.

V usage is TRBV6-6 and J usage is TRBJ2-5; 10 nucleotides match TRBD1. The junction had 10 bases not matched to a gene; V was cut back by 7 bases and J by 5 bases. The germline V gene encodes CDR1 MNHNY and CDR2 SVGAGI (reference sequence). The CDR3 contains 15 residues. Here the CDR3 reads CASTRDRGSLETQYF. CDR3 nucleotides: TGTGCCAGCACTCGGGACAGGGGCTCTCTCGAGACCCAGTACTTC.

V usage is TRBV12-5 and J usage is TRBJ1-5, with unresolved D. Trimming pared 7 bases from V and 7 bases from J, leaving 17 bases between. Germline V gene data show CDR1 as LGHNT and CDR2 as FRNRAP. The CDR3 extends over 14 amino acids. For the CDR3, the DNA is TGTGCTAGTGCCGAATCGGCCCGGACCCAGCCCCAGCATTTT. The encoded protein is CASAESARTQPQHF.

About this clone itself: This specimen includes other DNA sequences encoding the same CDR3. The J gene is TRBJ2-7, the V gene TRBV9; 7 bases fit TRBD2. The CDR3 runs 14 residues. Unmatched junction bases numbered 7, after V lost 4 bases and J lost 3 bases. Germline lookup yields CDR1 SGDLS and CDR2 YYNGEE. The CDR3 is CASSPQTSSYEQYF. The CDR3 coding sequence is TGTGCCAGCAGCCCGCAGACTAGCAGCTACGAGCAGTACTTC.

This clone came up a few times. The rearrangement joins TRBV25-1 to TRBJ2-3; TRBD1 or TRBD2 may be the D gene (5 bases each). The CDR3 spans 13 residues. CDR1 and CDR2 (germline): MGHDK, SYGVNS. V was trimmed by 3 bases and J by 10 bases, leaving 14 bases between them. CDR3 loop: CASSDPGSGAQYF. The CDR3 DNA is TGTGCCAGCAGTGATCCAGGGAGCGGCGCGCAGTATTTT.

There are a few counts of this clone. The chain joins TRBV28 to TRBJ2-7; 7 nucleotides align to TRBD1. The length of the CDR3 is 15 residues. The junction had 11 bases not matched to a gene; V was cut back by 6 bases and J by 3 bases. Germline V gives CDR1 MDHEN, CDR2 SYDVKM. In DNA form, the CDR3 reads TGTGCCAGCAGACCTCCGACAGGGCCCATCTACGAGCAGTACTTC. This translates into CASRPPTGPIYEQYF.

The gene calls are TRBV5-1 and TRBJ2-5; D possibly corresponds to TRBD2 (6 bases). Germline values: CDR1 SGHRS, CDR2 YFSETQ. This CDR3 is built from 14 residues. Trimming took off 6 bases at V and 5 bases at J, with 17 bases between the two ends. The CDR3 region has the DNA TGCGCCAGCACCCCAGTCCTGGCGGGGGAGACCCAGTACTTC. Protein: CASTPVLAGETQYF.

This clone was detected only a few times. The CDR3 region is CASSQDRAGEQYF. As DNA, the CDR3 is TGCGCCAGCAGCCAAGACAGGGCGGGGGAGCAGTACTTC. The chain employs TRBV4-1 and TRBJ2-7; D might be TRBD2 (6 bases). Germline CDR1 is MGHRA and CDR2 is YSYEKL. The length of the CDR3 is 13 residues. With 0 bases removed from V and 7 bases from J, the gap between germline ends came to 10 bases.

This clone was seen a handful of times. The rearrangement uses TRBV4-2 and TRBJ2-7; 7 bases line up with TRBD1. CDR3 length equals 16 residues. V trimming: 5 bases; J trimming: 1 base; junction bases outside the gene matches: 11. CDR1 LGHNA and CDR2 YNFKEQ come from the germline V gene. CDR3 nucleotide sequence: TGTGCCAGCAGCAAAGGACAGGCCACCGGATCCTACGAGCAGTACTTC. This encodes CASSKGQATGSYEQYF.

The V gene is TRBV28, the J gene TRBJ2-1, with 10 bases identical to TRBD2. Germline CDR1 is MDHEN and CDR2 is SYDVKM. The CDR3 length is 21 residues. Losses at the gene ends were 4 bases for V and 0 bases for J; bases not matched to a gene: 18. The CDR3 sequence: CASSSPAGFSGGSSSYNEQFF. The CDR3 DNA reads TGTGCCAGCAGTTCCCCCGCGGGGTTTAGCGGGGGGTCGAGCTCCTACAATGAGCAGTTCTTC.

This clone was observed a handful of times. The V gene is TRBV10-3, the J gene TRBJ2-1; D gene ambiguous. This CDR3 region has 13 residues. V gave up 7 bases and J gave up 5 bases, with 12 bases separating them. The germline V gene encodes CDR1 ENHRY and CDR2 SYGVKD. CDR3 bases: TGTGCCATCATCAAGGACGGAGACAATGAGCAGTTCTTC. Protein product: CAIIKDGDNEQFF.

The chain combines TRBV7-2 with TRBJ2-7; D is unclear. The CDR3 spans 13 residues. The V gene's germline CDR1 is SGHTA and CDR2 FQGNSA. Trimming removed 8 bases at V and 4 bases at J, with 15 bases between. CDR3 nucleotides: TGTGCCAGCGCCCTTGGGGTTATTTACGAGCAGTACTTC. Amino acid sequence: CASALGVIYEQYF.

The chain has TRBV9 and TRBJ1-2, with D possibly TRBD1 on 5 matching bases. Germline V gene lookup returns CDR1 SGDLS and CDR2 YYNGEE. V was trimmed by 2 bases and J by 8 bases, leaving 10 bases between them. The CDR3 has 12 residues. The CDR3 nucleotides read TGTGCCAGCAGCGTCACAGGTGCAGGCTACACCTTC. It translates to CASSVTGAGYTF.

The DNA of the CDR3 is TGTGCCAGCGGGGACAGGGGGATAGACATTCAGTACTTC. This codes for CASGDRGIDIQYF. The chain combines TRBV28 with TRBJ2-4; TRBD1 matches 11 bases. Trimming at V came to 8 bases and at J to 8 bases, leaving 5 bases not matched to a gene. This CDR3 is built from 13 residues. Germline CDR1 and CDR2: MDHEN and SYDVKM.

The chain employs TRBV30 and TRBJ2-7, with D maybe TRBD1 (5 bases). Trimming removed 2 bases from V and 2 bases from J, with 7 bases in between. Germline assignment: CDR1 GTSNPN and CDR2 SVGIG (reference sequence). This CDR3 contains 12 residues. This chain's CDR3 is CAWSLGPYEQYF. The CDR3 region has the DNA TGTGCCTGGAGTCTGGGGCCCTACGAGCAGTACTTC.

The chain joins TRBV30 to TRBJ1-2; D may be TRBD1 (5 bases). Trimming removed 4 bases at V and 1 base at J, with 16 bases between. CDR1 GTSNPN and CDR2 SVGIG come from the germline V gene (reference sequence). The CDR3 is made up of 15 amino acids. CDR3 nucleotide sequence: TGTGCCTGGACCCCTCGACAGACGCATAACTATGGCTACACCTTC. It encodes CAWTPRQTHNYGYTF. The full variable domain, its missing parts supplied by reference TRBV30 and TRBJ1-2, is SQTIHQWPATLVQPVGSPLSLECTVEGTSNPNLYWYRQAAGRGLQLLFYSVGIGQISSEVPQNLSASRPQDRQFILSSKKLLLSDSGFYLCAWTPRQTHNYGYTFGSGTRLTVV.

The genes are TRBV19 and TRBJ2-4; 9 nucleotides match TRBD2. The CDR3 consists of 14 residues. Trimming removed 0 bases from V and 8 bases from J; junction bases left unmatched: 2. The germline CDR1 and CDR2 sequences are LNHDA and SQIVND (reference sequence). The CDR3: CASSIDSGSHIQYF. DNA of the CDR3: TGTGCCAGTAGTATAGATAGCGGGAGTCACATTCAGTACTTC.

V gene TRBV11-2 combines with J gene TRBJ2-2, with TRBD2 identical over 8 bases. V trimming: 4 bases; J trimming: 10 bases; junction bases outside the gene matches: 5. This CDR3 has 13 residues. Germline loops: CDR1 SGHAT, CDR2 FQNNGV. CDR3 sequence (DNA): TGTGCCAGCAGCTCAGGGACTAGTGAGGAGCTGTTTTTT. The encoded protein is CASSSGTSEELFF.

Ten or more counts support this clone. The J gene is TRBJ2-2, the V gene TRBV28, with D perhaps matching TRBD2 (6 bases). The CDR3 is made up of 14 amino acids. V was trimmed by 7 bases and J by 1 base, leaving 10 bases between them. From germline, CDR1 is MDHEN and CDR2 SYDVKM. In DNA, the CDR3 is TGTGCCAGCACCCTGGGGGGGAACACCGGGGAGCTGTTTTTT. Translating it yields CASTLGGNTGELFF.

V and J are TRBV9 and TRBJ1-3, with D possibly being TRBD1 (6 bases). This CDR3 region has 15 residues. The germline CDR1 and CDR2 sequences are SGDLS and YYNGEE. V was pared by 3 bases and J by 4 bases, with 14 bases between. CDR3 region: CASSGSGTSGNTIYF. CDR3 DNA: TGTGCCAGCAGCGGTTCCGGGACATCGGGAAACACCATATATTTT.

This chain connects TRBV29-1 to TRBJ2-2; 7 bases match TRBD1. Trimming took 3 bases from V and 4 from J; bases not matched to a gene: 2. Germline assignment: CDR1 SQVTM and CDR2 ANQGSEA. The CDR3 is made up of 13 amino acids. As DNA, the CDR3 is TGCAGCGTTGATTCAGGGGGCACCGGGGAGCTGTTTTTT. Amino acid sequence: CSVDSGGTGELFF.

This chain uses TRBV10-3 with TRBJ1-1; no firm D call. This CDR3 is 12 amino acids long. Germline V lookup: CDR1 ENHRY, CDR2 SYGVKD. V was trimmed by 0 bases and J by 9 bases, leaving 8 bases between them. Written as DNA, the CDR3 is TGTGCCATCAGTGAGTCGACAAACCAAGCTTTCTTT. This translates into CAISESTNQAFF.